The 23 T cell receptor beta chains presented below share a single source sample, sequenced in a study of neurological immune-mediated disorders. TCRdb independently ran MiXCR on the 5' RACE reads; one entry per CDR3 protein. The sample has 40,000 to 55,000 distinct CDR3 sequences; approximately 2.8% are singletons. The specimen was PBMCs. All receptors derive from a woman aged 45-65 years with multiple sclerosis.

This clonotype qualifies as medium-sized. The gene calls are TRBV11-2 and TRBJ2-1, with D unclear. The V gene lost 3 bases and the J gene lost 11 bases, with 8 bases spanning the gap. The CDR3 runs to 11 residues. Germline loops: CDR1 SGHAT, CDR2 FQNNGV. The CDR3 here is CASSLRRQQFF. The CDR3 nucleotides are TGTGCCAGCAGCTTGCGAAGGCAGCAGTTCTTC.

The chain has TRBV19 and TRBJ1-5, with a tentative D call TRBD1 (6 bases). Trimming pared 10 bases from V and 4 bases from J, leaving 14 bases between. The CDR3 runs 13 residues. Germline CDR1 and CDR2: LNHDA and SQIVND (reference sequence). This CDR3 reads CATEGQLNQPQHF. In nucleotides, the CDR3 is TGTGCCACCGAAGGACAGTTAAATCAGCCCCAGCATTTT.

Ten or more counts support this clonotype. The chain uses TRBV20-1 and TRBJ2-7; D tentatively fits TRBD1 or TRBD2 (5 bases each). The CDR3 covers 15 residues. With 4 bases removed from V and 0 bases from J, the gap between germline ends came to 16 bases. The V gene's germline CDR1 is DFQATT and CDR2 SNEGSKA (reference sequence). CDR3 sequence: CSATPQRGRSYEQYF. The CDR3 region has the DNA TGCAGTGCTACCCCTCAGAGGGGCCGCTCCTACGAGCAGTACTTC.

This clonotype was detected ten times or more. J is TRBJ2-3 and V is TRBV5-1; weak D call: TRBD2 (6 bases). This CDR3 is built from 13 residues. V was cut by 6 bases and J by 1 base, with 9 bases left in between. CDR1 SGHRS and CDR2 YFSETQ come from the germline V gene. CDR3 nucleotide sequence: TGCGCCAGCACCACGGGGGGCACAGATACGCAGTATTTT. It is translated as CASTTGGTDTQYF.

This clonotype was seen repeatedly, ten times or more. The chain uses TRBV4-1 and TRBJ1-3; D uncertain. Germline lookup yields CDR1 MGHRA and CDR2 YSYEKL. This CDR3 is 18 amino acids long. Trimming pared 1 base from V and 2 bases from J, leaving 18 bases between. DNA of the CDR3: TGCGCCAGCAGCCAAGGCCCCATCCCTCTGAGGACTGGAAACACCATATATTTT. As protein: CASSQGPIPLRTGNTIYF.

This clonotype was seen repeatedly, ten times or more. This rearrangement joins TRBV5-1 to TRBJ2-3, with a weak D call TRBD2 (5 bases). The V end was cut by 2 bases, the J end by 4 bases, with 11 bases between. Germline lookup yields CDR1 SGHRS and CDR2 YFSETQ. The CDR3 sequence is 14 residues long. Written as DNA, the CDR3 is TGCGCCAGCAGCTTTACTAGGTACTCAGATACGCAGTATTTT. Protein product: CASSFTRYSDTQYF.

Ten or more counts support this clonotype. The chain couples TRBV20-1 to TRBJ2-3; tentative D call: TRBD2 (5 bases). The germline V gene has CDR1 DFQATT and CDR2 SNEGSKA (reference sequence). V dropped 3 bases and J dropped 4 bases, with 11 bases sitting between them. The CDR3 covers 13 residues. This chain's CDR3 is CSASTGRADTQYF. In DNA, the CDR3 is TGCAGTGCTAGTACTGGGAGAGCAGATACGCAGTATTTT.

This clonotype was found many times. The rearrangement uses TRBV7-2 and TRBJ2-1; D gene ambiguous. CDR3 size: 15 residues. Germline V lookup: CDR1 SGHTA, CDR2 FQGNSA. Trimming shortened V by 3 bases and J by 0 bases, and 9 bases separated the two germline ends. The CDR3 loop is CASSFDSSSYNEQFF. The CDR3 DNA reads TGTGCCAGCAGCTTTGACTCGAGCTCCTACAATGAGCAGTTCTTC.

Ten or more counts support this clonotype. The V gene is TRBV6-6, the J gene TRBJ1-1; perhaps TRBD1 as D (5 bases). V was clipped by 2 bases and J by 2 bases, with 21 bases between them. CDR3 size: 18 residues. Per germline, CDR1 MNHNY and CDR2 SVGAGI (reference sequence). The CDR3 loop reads CASSYGPGSPKDNTEAFF. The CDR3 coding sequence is TGTGCCAGCAGTTACGGTCCAGGGTCCCCCAAAGACAACACTGAAGCTTTCTTT.

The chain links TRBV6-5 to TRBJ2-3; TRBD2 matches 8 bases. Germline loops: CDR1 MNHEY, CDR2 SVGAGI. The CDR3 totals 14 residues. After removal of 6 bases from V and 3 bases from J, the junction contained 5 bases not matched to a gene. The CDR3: CASRLSGGTDTQYF. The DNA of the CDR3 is TGTGCCAGCAGACTTTCGGGGGGGACAGATACGCAGTATTTT.

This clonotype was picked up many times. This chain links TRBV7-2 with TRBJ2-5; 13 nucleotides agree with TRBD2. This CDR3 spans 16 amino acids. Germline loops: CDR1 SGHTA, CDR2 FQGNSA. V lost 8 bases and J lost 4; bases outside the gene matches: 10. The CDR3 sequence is CASHSGLAGDRETQYF. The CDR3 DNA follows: TGTGCCAGCCATTCCGGACTAGCGGGAGATAGAGAGACCCAGTACTTC.

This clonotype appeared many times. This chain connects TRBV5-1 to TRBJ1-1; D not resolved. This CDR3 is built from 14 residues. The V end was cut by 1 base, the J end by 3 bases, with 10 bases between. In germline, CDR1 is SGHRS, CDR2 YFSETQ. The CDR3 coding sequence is TGCGCCAGCAGCTTGCGCGGGGATGACACTGAAGCTTTCTTT. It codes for CASSLRGDDTEAFF.

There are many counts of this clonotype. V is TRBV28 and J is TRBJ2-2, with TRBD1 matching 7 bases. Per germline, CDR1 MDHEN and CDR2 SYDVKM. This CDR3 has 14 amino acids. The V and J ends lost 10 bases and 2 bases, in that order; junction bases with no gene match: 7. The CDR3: CATHRDRNTGELFF. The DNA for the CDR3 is TGTGCCACCCACAGGGACAGAAACACCGGGGAGCTGTTTTTT.

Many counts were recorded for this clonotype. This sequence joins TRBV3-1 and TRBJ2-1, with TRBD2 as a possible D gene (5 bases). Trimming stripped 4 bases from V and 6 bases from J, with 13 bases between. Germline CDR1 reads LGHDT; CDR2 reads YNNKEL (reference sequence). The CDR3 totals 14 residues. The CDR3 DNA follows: TGTGCCAGCAGCCGAGAGGTTAGCGTCAATGAGCAGTTCTTC. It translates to CASSREVSVNEQFF.

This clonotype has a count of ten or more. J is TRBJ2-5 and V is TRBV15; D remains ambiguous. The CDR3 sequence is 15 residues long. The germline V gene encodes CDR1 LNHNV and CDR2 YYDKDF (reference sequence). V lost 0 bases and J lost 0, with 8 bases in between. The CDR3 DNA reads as TGTGCCACCAGCAGAGATCGTCCGTACCAAGAGACCCAGTACTTC. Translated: CATSRDRPYQETQYF.

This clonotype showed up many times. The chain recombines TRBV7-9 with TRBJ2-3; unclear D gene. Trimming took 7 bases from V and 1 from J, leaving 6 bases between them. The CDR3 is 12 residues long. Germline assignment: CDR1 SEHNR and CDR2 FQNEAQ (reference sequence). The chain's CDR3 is CASTWGTDTQYF. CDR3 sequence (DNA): TGTGCCAGCACCTGGGGCACAGATACGCAGTATTTT.

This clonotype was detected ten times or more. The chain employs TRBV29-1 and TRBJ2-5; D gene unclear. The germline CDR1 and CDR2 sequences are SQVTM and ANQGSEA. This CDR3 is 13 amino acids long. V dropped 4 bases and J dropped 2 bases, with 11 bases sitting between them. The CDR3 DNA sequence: TGCAGCGTTGGGCCCTCTACACAAGAGACCCAGTACTTC. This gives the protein CSVGPSTQETQYF.

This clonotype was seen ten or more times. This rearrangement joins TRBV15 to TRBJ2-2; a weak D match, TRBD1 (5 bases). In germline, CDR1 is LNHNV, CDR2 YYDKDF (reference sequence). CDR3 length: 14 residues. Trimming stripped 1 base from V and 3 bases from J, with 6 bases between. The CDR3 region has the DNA TGTGCCACCAGCAGAGGACAGTACACCGGGGAGCTGTTTTTT. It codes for CATSRGQYTGELFF.

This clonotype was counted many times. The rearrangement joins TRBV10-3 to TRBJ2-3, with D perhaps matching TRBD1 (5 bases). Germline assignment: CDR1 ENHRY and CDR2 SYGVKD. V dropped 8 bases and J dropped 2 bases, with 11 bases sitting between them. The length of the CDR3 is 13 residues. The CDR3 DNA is TGTGCCATCGGGGCAGGGCTCACAGATACGCAGTATTTT. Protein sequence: CAIGAGLTDTQYF.

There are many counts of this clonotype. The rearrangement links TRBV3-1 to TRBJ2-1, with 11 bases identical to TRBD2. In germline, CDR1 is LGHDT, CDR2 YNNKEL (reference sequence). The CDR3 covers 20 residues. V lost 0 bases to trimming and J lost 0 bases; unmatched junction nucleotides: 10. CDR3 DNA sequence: TGTGCCAGCAGCCAAGATCTAATTAGCGGGGGGGCCGGCTCCTACAATGAGCAGTTCTTC. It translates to CASSQDLISGGAGSYNEQFF.

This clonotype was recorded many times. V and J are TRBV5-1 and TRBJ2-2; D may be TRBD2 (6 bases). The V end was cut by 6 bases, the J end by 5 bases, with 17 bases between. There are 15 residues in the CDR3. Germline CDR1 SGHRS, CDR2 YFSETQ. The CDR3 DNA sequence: TGCGCCAGCACCCGGATGGGAGCGGGTACCGGGGAGCTGTTTTTT. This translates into CASTRMGAGTGELFF. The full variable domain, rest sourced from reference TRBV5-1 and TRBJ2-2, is KAGVTQTPRYLIKTRGQQVTLSCSPISGHRSVSWYQQTPGQGLQFLFEYFSETQRNKGNFPGRFSGRQFSNSRSEMNVSTLELGDSALYLCASTRMGAGTGELFFGEGSRLTVL.

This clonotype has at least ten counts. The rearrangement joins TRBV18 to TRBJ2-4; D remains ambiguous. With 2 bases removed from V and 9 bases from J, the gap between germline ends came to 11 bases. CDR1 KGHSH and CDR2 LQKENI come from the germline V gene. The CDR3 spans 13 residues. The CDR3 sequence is CASSPSSNLIQYF. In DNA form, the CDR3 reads TGTGCCAGCTCACCATCATCGAATCTCATTCAGTACTTC.

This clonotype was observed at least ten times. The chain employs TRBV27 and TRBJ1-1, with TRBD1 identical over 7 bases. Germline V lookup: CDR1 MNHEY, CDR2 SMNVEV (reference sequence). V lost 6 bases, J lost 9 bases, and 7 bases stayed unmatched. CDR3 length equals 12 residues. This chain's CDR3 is CASRTTGDQAFF. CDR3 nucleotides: TGTGCCAGCAGGACAACAGGGGACCAAGCTTTCTTT.